Listed below are T cell receptor beta chains from one sample, sequenced in a study of vaccination and CD4 T cells after COVID-19. No antigen has been identified for these receptors. TCRdb recomputed calls from the PCR reads with MiXCR, one row per CDR3 protein. The data show over 15,000 distinct CDR3 sequences, 25% to 40% seen once. Source material: cultured CD4+ T cells from blood. Receptors originate from a human donor with COVID-19. The CDR3 runs from the conserved cysteine through the conserved F or W. Fields, in order: V gene, J gene, clone size, CDR3 protein. Expanded clones get a size class; other rows say once, few or many, or leave the size out.

v_gene: TRBV19; j_gene: TRBJ2-2; abundance: -; CDR3aa: CASRSQGAGELFF
v_gene: TRBV6-4; j_gene: TRBJ1-2; abundance: few; CDR3aa: CASSARTGNYGYTF
v_gene: TRBV12-3/TRBV12-4; j_gene: TRBJ1-1; abundance: -; CDR3aa: CASSRTPYTEAFF
v_gene: TRBV5-1; j_gene: TRBJ1-5; abundance: -; CDR3aa: CASSLEAGDQPQHF
v_gene: TRBV12-3/TRBV12-4; j_gene: TRBJ2-5; abundance: -; CDR3aa: CASSGGLAGGLRETQYF
v_gene: TRBV9; j_gene: TRBJ1-6; abundance: -; CDR3aa: CASSVAVSIVGSTLHF
v_gene: TRBV6-5; j_gene: TRBJ1-5; abundance: few; CDR3aa: CASSYGTQVGRPLDYQPQHF
v_gene: TRBV6-2/TRBV6-3; j_gene: TRBJ2-3; abundance: few; CDR3aa: CASNDGGQFAQYF
v_gene: TRBV28; j_gene: TRBJ1-4; abundance: few; CDR3aa: CASGYGEGNGEKLFF
v_gene: TRBV30; j_gene: TRBJ1-5; abundance: few; CDR3aa: CAWSIDSSNQPQHF
v_gene: TRBV6-5; j_gene: TRBJ2-7; abundance: -; CDR3aa: CASSYSGDRVYEQYF
v_gene: TRBV6-1; j_gene: TRBJ1-3; abundance: once; CDR3aa: CASSRMLGEGNTIYF
v_gene: TRBV2; j_gene: TRBJ1-5; abundance: large; CDR3aa: CASSEKGAAHNQPQHF
v_gene: TRBV12-3/TRBV12-4; j_gene: TRBJ2-3; abundance: few; CDR3aa: CASSLRLAGTSTDTQYF
v_gene: TRBV6-2/TRBV6-3; j_gene: TRBJ2-1; abundance: -; CDR3aa: CASSYPPLTSGGANEQFF
v_gene: TRBV28; j_gene: TRBJ1-1; abundance: few; CDR3aa: CASSLIGSTEAFF
v_gene: TRBV2; j_gene: TRBJ2-7; abundance: few; CDR3aa: CASRLLAGGRLEQYF
v_gene: TRBV18; j_gene: TRBJ1-1; abundance: -; CDR3aa: CASSPPTVNTEAFF
v_gene: TRBV6-1; j_gene: TRBJ2-5; abundance: few; CDR3aa: CASKPGLRVQETQYF
v_gene: TRBV10-1; j_gene: TRBJ1-2; abundance: few; CDR3aa: CASSEVGLPTGGYTF
v_gene: TRBV16; j_gene: TRBJ1-1; abundance: -; CDR3aa: CASSLGGGHLEAFF
v_gene: TRBV7-2; j_gene: TRBJ2-1; abundance: -; CDR3aa: CASSFAGGSYNEQFF
v_gene: TRBV30; j_gene: TRBJ2-7; abundance: -; CDR3aa: CAWNAVAGAFYF
v_gene: TRBV4-2; j_gene: TRBJ2-5; abundance: -; CDR3aa: CASSQVGTSGRQETQYF
v_gene: TRBV12-3/TRBV12-4; j_gene: TRBJ2-4; abundance: -; CDR3aa: CASSVSGGFSKNIQYF
v_gene: TRBV10-3; j_gene: TRBJ1-3; abundance: -; CDR3aa: CAIAPPSSGNTIYF
v_gene: TRBV11-2; j_gene: TRBJ2-5; abundance: few; CDR3aa: CASSLAWGGLETQYF
v_gene: TRBV20-1; j_gene: TRBJ2-5; abundance: few; CDR3aa: CSAAAILQETQYF